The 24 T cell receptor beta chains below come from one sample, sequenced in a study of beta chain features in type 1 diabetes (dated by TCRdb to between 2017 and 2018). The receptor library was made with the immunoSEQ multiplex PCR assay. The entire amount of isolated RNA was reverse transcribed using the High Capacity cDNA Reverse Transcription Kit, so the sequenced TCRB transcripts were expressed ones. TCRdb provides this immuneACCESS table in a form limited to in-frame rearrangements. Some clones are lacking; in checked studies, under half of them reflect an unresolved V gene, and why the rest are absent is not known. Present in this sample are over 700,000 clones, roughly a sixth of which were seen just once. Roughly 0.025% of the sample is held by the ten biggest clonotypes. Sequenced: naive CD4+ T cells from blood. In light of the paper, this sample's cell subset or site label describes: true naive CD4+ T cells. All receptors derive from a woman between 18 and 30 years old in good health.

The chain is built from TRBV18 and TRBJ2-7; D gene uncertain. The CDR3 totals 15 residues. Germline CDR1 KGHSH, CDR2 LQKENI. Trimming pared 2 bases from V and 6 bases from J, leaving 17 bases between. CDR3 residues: CASSPIRQKAFEQYF. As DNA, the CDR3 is TGTGCCAGCTCACCAATCAGGCAGAAGGCTTTCGAGCAGTACTTC.

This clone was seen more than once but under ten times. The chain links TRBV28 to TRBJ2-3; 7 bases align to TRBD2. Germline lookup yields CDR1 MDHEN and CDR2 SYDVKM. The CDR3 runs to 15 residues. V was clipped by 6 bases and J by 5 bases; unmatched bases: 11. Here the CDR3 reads CASRNSASGRDTQYF. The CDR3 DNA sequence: TGTGCCAGCAGAAATAGTGCTAGCGGTCGAGATACGCAGTATTTT. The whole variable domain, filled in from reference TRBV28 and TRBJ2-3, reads DVKVTQSSRYLVKRTGEKVFLECVQDMDHENMFWYRQDPGLGLRLIYFSYDVKMKEKGDIPEGYSVSREKKERFSLILESASTNQTSMYLCASRNSASGRDTQYFGPGTRLTVL.

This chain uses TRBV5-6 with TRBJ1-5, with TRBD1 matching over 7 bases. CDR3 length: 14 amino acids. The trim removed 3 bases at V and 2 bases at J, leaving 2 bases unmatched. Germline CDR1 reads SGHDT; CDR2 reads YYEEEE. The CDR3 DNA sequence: TGTGCCAGCAGCTCCGACAGGGGCAATCAGCCCCAGCATTTT. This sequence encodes CASSSDRGNQPQHF.

This CDR3 is CASSPRRGRWDTEAFF. The CDR3 region has the DNA TGTGCCAGCAGCCCGCGCAGGGGGCGCTGGGACACTGAAGCTTTCTTT. The chain couples TRBV5-4 to TRBJ1-1, with 8 bases aligning to TRBD1. The germline CDR1 and CDR2 sequences are SGHNT and YYREEE (reference sequence). Trimming removed 4 bases from V and 3 bases from J; junction bases left unmatched: 11. The CDR3 sequence is 16 residues long.

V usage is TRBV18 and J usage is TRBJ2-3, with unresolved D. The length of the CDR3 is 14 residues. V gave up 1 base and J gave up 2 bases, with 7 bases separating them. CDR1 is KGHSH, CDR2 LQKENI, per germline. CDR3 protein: CASSPQVSTDTQYF. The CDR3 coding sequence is TGTGCCAGCTCACCACAAGTATCCACAGATACGCAGTATTTT. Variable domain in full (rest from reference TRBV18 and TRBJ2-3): NAGVMQNPRHLVRRRGQEARLRCSPMKGHSHVYWYRQLPEEGLKFMVYLQKENIIDESGMPKERFSAEFPKEGPSILRIQQVVRGDSAAYFCASSPQVSTDTQYFGPGTRLTVL.

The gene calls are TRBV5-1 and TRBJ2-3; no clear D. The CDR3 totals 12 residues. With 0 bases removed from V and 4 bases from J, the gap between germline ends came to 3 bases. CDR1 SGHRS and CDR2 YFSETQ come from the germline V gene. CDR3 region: CASSLDPDTQYF. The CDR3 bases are TGCGCCAGCAGCTTGGATCCAGATACGCAGTATTTT. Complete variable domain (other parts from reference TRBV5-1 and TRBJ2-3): KAGVTQTPRYLIKTRGQQVTLSCSPISGHRSVSWYQQTPGQGLQFLFEYFSETQRNKGNFPGRFSGRQFSNSRSEMNVSTLELGDSALYLCASSLDPDTQYFGPGTRLTVL.

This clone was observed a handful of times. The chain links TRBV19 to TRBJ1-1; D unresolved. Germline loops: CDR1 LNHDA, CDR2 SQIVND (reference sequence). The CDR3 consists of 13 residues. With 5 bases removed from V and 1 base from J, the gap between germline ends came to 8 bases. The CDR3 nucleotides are TGTGCCAGTAGTTTGATTGGGAACACTGAAGCTTTCTTT. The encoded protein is CASSLIGNTEAFF. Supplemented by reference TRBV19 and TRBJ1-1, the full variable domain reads DGGITQSPKYLFRKEGQNVTLSCEQNLNHDAMYWYRQDPGQGLRLIYYSQIVNDFQKGDIAEGYSVSREKKESFPLTVTSAQKNPTAFYLCASSLIGNTEAFFGQGTRLTVV.

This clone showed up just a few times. The CDR3 sequence: CASSTRTALSYEQYF. The CDR3 bases are TGTGCCAGCAGTACCCGGACAGCACTGTCCTACGAGCAGTACTTC. This chain uses TRBV6-5 with TRBJ2-7; tentative D call: TRBD1 (6 bases). Germline CDR1 is MNHEY and CDR2 is SVGAGI. The length of the CDR3 is 15 residues. Trimming cost V 5 bases and J 1 base, with 15 bases left between them.

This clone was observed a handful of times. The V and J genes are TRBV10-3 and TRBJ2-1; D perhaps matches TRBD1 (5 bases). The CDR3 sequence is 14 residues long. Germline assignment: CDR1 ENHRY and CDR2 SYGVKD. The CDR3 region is CAISSDILNNEQFF. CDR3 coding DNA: TGTGCGATCTCCTCGGACATCCTAAACAATGAGCAGTTCTTC.

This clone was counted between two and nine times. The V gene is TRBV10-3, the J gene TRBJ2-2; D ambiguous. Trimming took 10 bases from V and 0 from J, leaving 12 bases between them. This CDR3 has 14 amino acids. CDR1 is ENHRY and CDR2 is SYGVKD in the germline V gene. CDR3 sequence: CATLRTPNTGELFF. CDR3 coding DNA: TGTGCCACCCTAAGGACGCCGAACACCGGGGAGCTGTTTTTT.

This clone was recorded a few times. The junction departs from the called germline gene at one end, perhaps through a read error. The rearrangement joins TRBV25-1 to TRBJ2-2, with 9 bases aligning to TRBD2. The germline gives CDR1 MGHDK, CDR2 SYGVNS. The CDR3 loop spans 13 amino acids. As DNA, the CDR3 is TGTGCCAGCAGTGTGTTTAAAGGACTAGCGCTCACTTTT. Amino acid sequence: CASSVFKGLALTF.

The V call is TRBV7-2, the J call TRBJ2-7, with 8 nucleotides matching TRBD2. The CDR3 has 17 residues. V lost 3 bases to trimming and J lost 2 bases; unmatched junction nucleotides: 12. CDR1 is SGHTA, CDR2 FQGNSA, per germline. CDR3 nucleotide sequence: TGTGCCAGCAGCTTGGGTATCCGGCAGGGACTAGCCTACGAGCAGTACTTC. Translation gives CASSLGIRQGLAYEQYF.

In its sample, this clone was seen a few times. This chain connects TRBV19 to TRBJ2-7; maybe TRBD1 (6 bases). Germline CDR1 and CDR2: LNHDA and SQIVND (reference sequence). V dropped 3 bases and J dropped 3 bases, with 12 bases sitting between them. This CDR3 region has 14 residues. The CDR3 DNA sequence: TGTGCCAGTAGTATTAACTGGGACAACTACGAGCAGTACTTC. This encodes CASSINWDNYEQYF. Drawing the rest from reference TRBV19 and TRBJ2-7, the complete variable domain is DGGITQSPKYLFRKEGQNVTLSCEQNLNHDAMYWYRQDPGQGLRLIYYSQIVNDFQKGDIAEGYSVSREKKESFPLTVTSAQKNPTAFYLCASSINWDNYEQYFGPGTRLTVT.

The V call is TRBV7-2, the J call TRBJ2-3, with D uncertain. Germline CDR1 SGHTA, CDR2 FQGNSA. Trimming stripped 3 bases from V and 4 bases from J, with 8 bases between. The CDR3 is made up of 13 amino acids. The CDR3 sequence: CASSLAFADTQYF. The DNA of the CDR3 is TGTGCCAGCAGCTTGGCATTTGCAGATACGCAGTATTTT.

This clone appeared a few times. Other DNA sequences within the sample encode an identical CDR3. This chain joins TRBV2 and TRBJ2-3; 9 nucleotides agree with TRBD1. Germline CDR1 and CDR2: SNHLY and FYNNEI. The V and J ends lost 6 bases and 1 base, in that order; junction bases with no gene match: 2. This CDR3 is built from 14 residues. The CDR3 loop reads CASSGDRGTDTQYF. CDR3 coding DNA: TGTGCCAGCAGCGGGGACAGGGGCACAGATACGCAGTATTTT.

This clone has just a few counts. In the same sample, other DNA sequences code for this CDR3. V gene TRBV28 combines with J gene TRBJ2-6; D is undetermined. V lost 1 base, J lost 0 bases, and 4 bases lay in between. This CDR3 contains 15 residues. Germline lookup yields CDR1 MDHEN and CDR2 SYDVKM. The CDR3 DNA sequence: TGTGCCAGCAGTTTATTGGTCTCTGGGGCCAACGTCCTGACTTTC. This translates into CASSLLVSGANVLTF.

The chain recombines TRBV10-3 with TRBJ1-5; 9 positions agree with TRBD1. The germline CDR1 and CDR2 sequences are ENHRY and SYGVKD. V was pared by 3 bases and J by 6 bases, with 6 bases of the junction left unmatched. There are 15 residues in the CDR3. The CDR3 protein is CAISDETGGFQPQHF. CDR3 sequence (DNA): TGTGCCATCAGTGATGAGACAGGGGGGTTTCAGCCCCAGCATTTT.

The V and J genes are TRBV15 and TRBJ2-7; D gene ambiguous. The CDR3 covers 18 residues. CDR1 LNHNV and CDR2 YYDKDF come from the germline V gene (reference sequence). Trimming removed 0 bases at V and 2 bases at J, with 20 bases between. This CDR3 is CATSRENLDSHKTYEQYF. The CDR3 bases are TGTGCCACCAGCAGAGAAAACCTAGACTCTCATAAAACCTACGAGCAGTACTTC.

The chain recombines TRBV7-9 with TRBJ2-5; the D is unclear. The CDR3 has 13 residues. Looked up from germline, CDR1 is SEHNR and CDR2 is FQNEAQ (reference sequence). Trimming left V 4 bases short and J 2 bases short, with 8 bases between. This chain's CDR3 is CASSSMAQETQYF. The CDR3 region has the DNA TGTGCCAGCAGCTCAATGGCACAAGAGACCCAGTACTTC.

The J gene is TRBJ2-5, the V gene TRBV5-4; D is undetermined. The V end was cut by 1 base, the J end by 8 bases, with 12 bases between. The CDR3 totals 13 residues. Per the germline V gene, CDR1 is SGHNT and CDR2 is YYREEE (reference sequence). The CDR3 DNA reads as TGTGCCAGCAGCTTGCAGTACCTCGAAACCCAGTACTTC. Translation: CASSLQYLETQYF.

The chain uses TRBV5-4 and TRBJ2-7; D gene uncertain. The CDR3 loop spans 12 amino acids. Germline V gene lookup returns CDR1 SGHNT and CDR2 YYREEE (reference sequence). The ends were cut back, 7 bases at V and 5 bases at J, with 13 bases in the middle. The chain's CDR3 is CASSKLWDEQYF. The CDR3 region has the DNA TGTGCCAGCTCCAAATTATGGGACGAGCAGTACTTC.

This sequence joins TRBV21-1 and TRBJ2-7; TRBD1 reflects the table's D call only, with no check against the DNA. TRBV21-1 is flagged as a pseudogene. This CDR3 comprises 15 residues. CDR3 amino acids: CASSYRQGASYEQYF. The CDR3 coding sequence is TGTGCCAGCAGCTATAGACAGGGGGCGTCCTACGAGCAGTACTTC.

The CDR3 bases are TGTGCCAGCAGACCAGCTTCCCAAGAGACCCAGTACTTC. This encodes CASRPASQETQYF. The chain recombines TRBV28 with TRBJ2-5; D gene uncertain. The V gene lost 6 bases and the J gene lost 1 base, with 9 bases spanning the gap. Germline V gene lookup returns CDR1 MDHEN and CDR2 SYDVKM. The CDR3 covers 13 residues.

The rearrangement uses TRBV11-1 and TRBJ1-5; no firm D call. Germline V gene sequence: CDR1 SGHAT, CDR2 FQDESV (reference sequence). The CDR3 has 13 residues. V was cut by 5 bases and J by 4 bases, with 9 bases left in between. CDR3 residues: CASSLQRNQPQHF. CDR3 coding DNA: TGTGCCAGCAGCCTTCAGAGAAATCAGCCCCAGCATTTT.